Below, 25 T cell receptor beta chains from the same sample are listed, as sequenced in a study of CXCR3-negative and CXCR3-positive naive CD8 T cells. Findings of the study overall: Higher TRB CDR3 hydrophobicity marked CXCR3-positive naive cells relative to CXCR3-negative naive cells.

cDNA libraries for TRB were generated by 5' RACE incorporating UMI labels. Following a re-call of the 5' RACE reads, TCRdb has one entry per CDR3 protein and lacks DNA. The data show about 120,000 distinct CDR3 sequences, and the top ten clones hold about 0.35%. No antigen has been assigned to these receptors. Material: naive CXCR3+ CD8+ T cells from blood. Subset specified: CD45RO-CCR7+CD27+CD95- naive CD8+ T cells expressing CXCR3 (TNR3+). Source of these receptors: a human donor in good health. Some clones in this sample may be carry-over from other donors' samples.

The chain uses TRBV12-3 or TRBV12-4 and TRBJ2-3; TCRdb names TRBD1, which stays unverified in the absence of DNA. The CDR3 has 18 amino acids. The CDR3 sequence is CASSFRRTVLVVTDTQYF.

The V call is TRBV19, the J call TRBJ2-3. The CDR3 spans 13 residues. Germline CDR1 is LNHDA and CDR2 is SQIVND (reference sequence). The CDR3 here is CASSTTTTDTQYF.

The chain joins TRBV5-1 to TRBJ1-1; without DNA, the TCRdb call of TRBD1 cannot be checked. Germline V gene sequence: CDR1 SGHRS, CDR2 YFSETQ. This CDR3 has 16 residues. CDR3 in amino acids: CASSFRTGDLNTEAFF.

This sequence joins TRBV28 and TRBJ2-6; the D call of TRBD1 rests on TCRdb alone, since no DNA is present to check it. Germline lookup yields CDR1 MDHEN and CDR2 SYDVKM. The CDR3 has 17 amino acids. The CDR3 is CASSPRTPDSGANVLTF. Full variable domain (outside the CDR3, taken from reference TRBV28 and TRBJ2-6): DVKVTQSSRYLVKRTGEKVFLECVQDMDHENMFWYRQDPGLGLRLIYFSYDVKMKEKGDIPEGYSVSREKKERFSLILESASTNQTSMYLCASSPRTPDSGANVLTFGAGSRLTVL.

The chain recombines TRBV27 with TRBJ2-3; TCRdb indicates TRBD2, and absent DNA this call remains unverified. The CDR3 has 17 amino acids. CDR1 and CDR2 from the germline V gene are MNHEY and SMNVEV (reference sequence). CDR3 sequence reads: CASRTAAPSGRSDTQYF.

The genes are TRBV7-2 and TRBJ2-7; TCRdb reports TRBD2, a call that lacks DNA to check it against. This CDR3 has 16 amino acids. CDR1 and CDR2 from the germline V gene are SGHTA and FQGNSA. The CDR3 reads CASSPRGLAGYYEQYF.

The chain recombines TRBV20-1 with TRBJ2-5. Germline V gene lookup returns CDR1 DFQATT and CDR2 SNEGSKA (reference sequence). There are 12 residues in the CDR3. CDR3 sequence reads: CSANALEETQYF.

The chain is built from TRBV5-5 and TRBJ2-2; TCRdb calls TRBD1, which cannot be checked without DNA. This CDR3 contains 18 residues. CDR1 SGHKS and CDR2 YYEKEE come from the germline V gene (reference sequence). The CDR3: CASTTARDRVSNTGELFF.

V is TRBV29-1 and J is TRBJ2-7; TCRdb outputs TRBD1, but without DNA this stays unchecked. Germline-derived CDR1 and CDR2 are SQVTM and ANQGSEA. The CDR3 totals 14 residues. CDR3 protein: CSVVGTADSYEQYF.

This chain uses TRBV7-9 with TRBJ2-7; TCRdb's D call, TRBD1, is unchecked because there is no DNA. In germline, CDR1 is SEHNR, CDR2 FQNEAQ (reference sequence). The CDR3 is 16 amino acids. CDR3: CASSLLDTYHQYEQYF. The full variable domain, its missing parts supplied by reference TRBV7-9 and TRBJ2-7, is DTGVSQNPRHKITKRGQNVTFRCDPISEHNRLYWYRQTLGQGPEFLTYFQNEAQLEKSRLLSDRFSAERPKGSFSTLEIQRTEQGDSAMYLCASSLLDTYHQYEQYFGPGTRLTVT.

The chain recombines TRBV2 with TRBJ2-1; with no DNA, the TCRdb D assignment of TRBD2 cannot be verified. CDR3 size: 14 residues. Germline-derived CDR1 and CDR2 are SNHLY and FYNNEI. CDR3 region: CASPRPGGANEQFF.

This sequence joins TRBV10-1 and TRBJ2-7; TCRdb's D gene call, TRBD2, goes unchecked for lack of DNA. CDR1 and CDR2 (germline): WNHNN, SYGVQD (reference sequence). This CDR3 spans 14 amino acids. The CDR3 loop reads CASNSPGGYYEQYF.

This rearrangement joins TRBV28 to TRBJ1-1; TCRdb designates TRBD1, a call that cannot be tested without DNA. Germline V gene lookup returns CDR1 MDHEN and CDR2 SYDVKM. The length of the CDR3 is 20 residues. The CDR3 reads CASSSPRDRGIIRLKTEAFF. Full variable domain (missing parts from reference TRBV28 and TRBJ1-1): DVKVTQSSRYLVKRTGEKVFLECVQDMDHENMFWYRQDPGLGLRLIYFSYDVKMKEKGDIPEGYSVSREKKERFSLILESASTNQTSMYLCASSSPRDRGIIRLKTEAFFGQGTRLTVV.

The genes are TRBV10-3 and TRBJ2-2; TCRdb gives TRBD1 as the D gene, but with no DNA this cannot be confirmed. CDR3 length: 15 residues. Germline V gene lookup returns CDR1 ENHRY and CDR2 SYGVKD. CDR3 in amino acids: CAISSGRGNSGELFF.

The chain carries TRBV7-3 and TRBJ2-1; TCRdb gives TRBD2 as the D gene, but with no DNA this cannot be confirmed. The CDR3 runs 14 residues. CDR1 SGHTA and CDR2 FQGTGA come from the germline V gene. CDR3 sequence reads: CASSLGGNNNEQFF.

The chain joins TRBV7-2 to TRBJ2-7; TCRdb outputs TRBD1, but without DNA this stays unchecked. The CDR3 has 14 residues. CDR1 is SGHTA and CDR2 is FQGNSA in the germline V gene. The CDR3 here is CASSLEGRDYEQYF.

The chain links TRBV28 to TRBJ2-5; without DNA, the TCRdb call of TRBD2 cannot be checked. The CDR3 sequence is 16 residues long. Germline V gives CDR1 MDHEN, CDR2 SYDVKM. The CDR3 here is CASSHHGWAAGETQYF.

J is TRBJ1-5 and V is TRBV20-1; the TRBD1 assignment by TCRdb is unverifiable without DNA. Germline V lookup: CDR1 DFQATT, CDR2 SNEGSKA (reference sequence). This CDR3 is 17 amino acids long. The CDR3 sequence: CSARNAWGARENQPQHF.

J is TRBJ2-4 and V is TRBV12-3 or TRBV12-4; with no DNA, the TCRdb D assignment of TRBD1 cannot be verified. There are 16 residues in the CDR3. CDR3 loop: CASSKQGELAKNIQYF.

This rearrangement joins TRBV28 to TRBJ2-5; TCRdb reports TRBD2, a call that lacks DNA to check it against. The length of the CDR3 is 14 residues. Germline V CDR1 and CDR2: MDHEN, SYDVKM. CDR3 protein: CASSRLRLEETQYF. The full variable domain, rest sourced from reference TRBV28 and TRBJ2-5, is DVKVTQSSRYLVKRTGEKVFLECVQDMDHENMFWYRQDPGLGLRLIYFSYDVKMKEKGDIPEGYSVSREKKERFSLILESASTNQTSMYLCASSRLRLEETQYFGPGTRLLVL.

The chain combines TRBV27 with TRBJ2-3; with no DNA, the TCRdb D assignment of TRBD2 cannot be verified. The germline V gene encodes CDR1 MNHEY and CDR2 SMNVEV (reference sequence). The CDR3 loop spans 17 amino acids. CDR3 amino acids: CASSLIYRDYPPDTQYF.

The CDR3 sequence is CASSLSPTPGDEQYF. The chain is built from TRBV5-1 and TRBJ2-7; TCRdb selects TRBD1, and the lack of DNA leaves this call unchecked. CDR1 and CDR2 from the germline V gene are SGHRS and YFSETQ. The CDR3 consists of 15 residues. The full variable domain, in which reference TRBV5-1 and TRBJ2-7 provide the parts outside the CDR3, is KAGVTQTPRYLIKTRGQQVTLSCSPISGHRSVSWYQQTPGQGLQFLFEYFSETQRNKGNFPGRFSGRQFSNSRSEMNVSTLELGDSALYLCASSLSPTPGDEQYFGPGTRLTVT.

This chain links TRBV27 with TRBJ2-7; TCRdb's D gene call, TRBD2, goes unchecked for lack of DNA. This CDR3 region has 13 residues. Germline assignment: CDR1 MNHEY and CDR2 SMNVEV (reference sequence). The chain's CDR3 is CASGTAAEYEQYF.

This chain links TRBV28 with TRBJ1-5; absent DNA, TCRdb's TRBD1 call cannot be checked. CDR3 length: 13 amino acids. Germline CDR1 reads MDHEN; CDR2 reads SYDVKM. This chain's CDR3 is CASIDRPYQPQHF.

The chain employs TRBV15 and TRBJ2-2; TCRdb lists TRBD2, though no DNA is available to test this call. The CDR3 has 16 amino acids. Germline lookup yields CDR1 LNHNV and CDR2 YYDKDF (reference sequence). CDR3 loop: CATSTLRVGLGGKLFF.